The clone carrying this TCR beta chain is judged medium-sized. Four subsets defined by PD-1 and/or TIGIT were sorted from live CD3+CD8+TCRalphabeta+ cells. TCR libraries were prepared from around 15 ng of total RNA with the QIAseq Immune Repertoire TCR panel. TCRdb fed the reads into MiXCR, producing one record per CDR3 protein. Here the sample spans around 1,100 distinct CDR3 sequences, around 8.5% being singletons. The record originates from a study of circulating CD8 cells and anti-PD-1 response in melanoma. The sequences come from CD8+ T cells from PBMCs, collected at baseline or after one month of anti-PD-1 therapy (not recorded which). This sequence was found in a human donor with melanoma.

The CDR3 protein is CASSGGTASYNEQFF. In nucleotides, the CDR3 is TGTGCCAGCAGTGGGGGGACAGCTAGCTACAATGAGCAGTTCTTC. The rearrangement uses TRBV2 and TRBJ2-1; 7 nucleotides agree with TRBD1. From germline, CDR1 is SNHLY and CDR2 FYNNEI. The ends lost 4 bases at V and 3 bases at J; junction bases unmatched: 6. This CDR3 is 15 amino acids long.